Below are 15 T cell receptor beta chains sequenced from a single sample in a study of blood T cell repertoires in COVID-19. Method: immunoSEQ multiplex PCR; TCRdb's copy keeps in-frame clones and lacks some. The data show about 110,000 clones, over 70% seen once. Sequenced material: peripheral blood. All receptors come from a human donor in a cohort sampled during active or convalescent COVID-19.

The gene calls are TRBV28 and TRBJ2-7; TRBD1 agrees at 7 bases. The CDR3 is made up of 14 amino acids. Losses at the gene ends were 5 bases for V and 1 base for J; bases not matched to a gene: 5. In germline, CDR1 is MDHEN, CDR2 SYDVKM. The CDR3 bases are TGTGCCAGCAGTATCGGGACAGCTTCCTACGAGCAGTACTTC. It is translated as CASSIGTASYEQYF.

This clone was recorded once. This chain uses TRBV12-3 or TRBV12-4 with TRBJ2-5; D is perhaps TRBD1 (5 bases). CDR3 length: 13 amino acids. Trimming took off 8 bases at V and 5 bases at J, with 15 bases between the two ends. CDR3 bases: TGTGCCAGCGTATTAAGGGGTGGCGAGACCCAGTACTTC. Translating gives CASVLRGGETQYF.

The chain carries TRBV19 and TRBJ1-2; 11 bases are a match to TRBD1. Trimming cost V 8 bases and J 3 bases; bases outside gene matches: 8. Germline lookup yields CDR1 LNHDA and CDR2 SQIVND (reference sequence). The CDR3 sequence is 15 residues long. CDR3 coding DNA: TGTGCCAGTTCCCACGGACAGGGGGCGGACTATGGCTACACCTTC. Amino acid sequence: CASSHGQGADYGYTF. Full variable domain (missing parts from reference TRBV19 and TRBJ1-2): DGGITQSPKYLFRKEGQNVTLSCEQNLNHDAMYWYRQDPGQGLRLIYYSQIVNDFQKGDIAEGYSVSREKKESFPLTVTSAQKNPTAFYLCASSHGQGADYGYTFGSGTRLTVV.

V gene TRBV6-2 or TRBV6-3 combines with J gene TRBJ2-5; TRBD2 agrees at 8 bases. Per germline, CDR1 MNHEY and CDR2 SVGEGT. V shed 2 bases, J shed 7 bases, and the junction held 9 bases outside the gene matches. This CDR3 region has 15 residues. CDR3 sequence (DNA): TGTGCCAGCAGTTACAGCGGGGGCTCCGGCGGGACCCAGTACTTC. It encodes CASSYSGGSGGTQYF.

This rearrangement joins TRBV7-9 to TRBJ2-5; 9 positions match TRBD1. The V and J ends lost 5 bases and 6 bases, in that order; junction bases with no gene match: 7. Germline V lookup: CDR1 SEHNR, CDR2 FQNEAQ (reference sequence). The CDR3 is 14 residues long. The CDR3 loop reads CASSNRQGVKTQYF. CDR3 bases: TGTGCCAGCAGCAACCGACAGGGGGTCAAGACCCAGTACTTC.

The genes are TRBV12-3 or TRBV12-4 and TRBJ1-5; D gene unclear. This CDR3 has 12 residues. V lost 5 bases and J 3 bases, leaving 5 bases between the germline ends. CDR3 sequence: CASSLLNQPQHF. The CDR3 nucleotides read TGTGCCAGCAGTCTCCTCAATCAGCCCCAGCATTTT.

The chain couples TRBV9 to TRBJ1-4, with 8 bases matching TRBD1. Germline CDR1 SGDLS, CDR2 YYNGEE. V shed 5 bases and J 8 bases; nucleotides not matched to a gene: 17. The CDR3 has 17 residues. CDR3 amino acids: CASSAGTGYMSGEKLFF. In DNA form, the CDR3 reads TGTGCCAGCAGTGCCGGGACAGGCTATATGAGCGGGGAAAAACTGTTTTTT. Complete variable domain (other parts from reference TRBV9 and TRBJ1-4): DSGVTQTPKHLITATGQRVTLRCSPRSGDLSVYWYQQSLDQGLQFLIQYYNGEERAKGNILERFSAQQFPDLHSELNLSSLELGDSALYFCASSAGTGYMSGEKLFFGSGTQLSVL.

This clone was counted once. The rearrangement uses TRBV7-9 and TRBJ2-5, with D possibly matching TRBD1 (6 bases). The ends were cut back, 5 bases at V and 5 bases at J, with 18 bases in the middle. Germline V gene sequence: CDR1 SEHNR, CDR2 FQNEAQ (reference sequence). The CDR3 extends over 15 amino acids. CDR3 protein: CASSENRVGRETQYF. CDR3 nucleotides: TGTGCCAGCAGCGAAAACAGGGTTGGAAGGGAGACCCAGTACTTC.

This clone was observed a handful of times. The chain employs TRBV28 and TRBJ2-2, with a weak D call TRBD1 (5 bases). The V gene lost 6 bases and the J gene lost 2 bases, with 16 bases spanning the gap. The CDR3 runs 16 residues. The germline V gene has CDR1 MDHEN and CDR2 SYDVKM. In nucleotides, the CDR3 is TGTGCCAGCAGCCCCCCGTGGGGCCACAACACCGGGGAGCTGTTTTTT. It specifies CASSPPWGHNTGELFF.

V usage is TRBV6-6 and J usage is TRBJ2-7, with TRBD1 matching over 7 bases. CDR1 is MNHNY and CDR2 is SVGAGI in the germline V gene (reference sequence). The CDR3 totals 13 residues. Trimming removed 10 bases from V and 2 bases from J; junction bases left unmatched: 8. This CDR3 is CATTGQVAYEQYF. DNA of the CDR3: TGTGCCACAACAGGACAGGTGGCCTACGAGCAGTACTTC.

This clone was detected only a few times. This chain uses TRBV29-1 with TRBJ1-1, with a possible D match to TRBD1 (5 bases). The CDR3 totals 15 residues. Per germline, CDR1 SQVTM and CDR2 ANQGSEA. The V end lost 4 bases, the J end lost 3 bases, and 18 bases lay between the germline ends. CDR3 DNA: TGCAGCGTTGTTGGGGCCGGGGGTTACGACACTGAAGCTTTCTTT. Translating it yields CSVVGAGGYDTEAFF.

V is TRBV19 and J is TRBJ2-1; 11 bases are a match to TRBD1. Germline V gene sequence: CDR1 LNHDA, CDR2 SQIVND (reference sequence). The J segment lost 7 bases and the V segment lost 2 bases, leaving 4 bases of the junction unmatched. CDR3 length: 15 amino acids. Here the CDR3 DNA reads TGTGCCAGTAGTATATCCGGGACAGGGGGGAATGAGCAGTTCTTC. As protein: CASSISGTGGNEQFF.

The chain employs TRBV18 and TRBJ1-3, with TRBD1 as a possible D gene (6 bases). The V gene's germline CDR1 is KGHSH and CDR2 LQKENI. Trimming pared 4 bases from V and 2 bases from J, leaving 15 bases between. This CDR3 has 16 residues. The CDR3 protein is CASSLPSGVPGNTIYF. CDR3 coding DNA: TGTGCCAGCTCACTCCCTTCAGGGGTTCCTGGAAACACCATATATTTT.

The rearrangement links TRBV6-2 or TRBV6-3 to TRBJ2-1; the D is unclear. V was trimmed by 5 bases and J by 0 bases, leaving 14 bases between them. The CDR3 runs to 16 residues. The germline V gene has CDR1 MNHEY and CDR2 SVGEGT. The CDR3 sequence: CASSAQSESSYNEQFF. The CDR3 DNA reads TGTGCCAGCAGTGCCCAAAGCGAGAGCTCCTACAATGAGCAGTTCTTC.

V usage is TRBV4-1 and J usage is TRBJ1-1; 9 nucleotides match TRBD1. Losses at the gene ends were 2 bases for V and 10 bases for J; bases not matched to a gene: 11. Germline V gene lookup returns CDR1 MGHRA and CDR2 YSYEKL. CDR3 size: 15 residues. CDR3: CASSQPGQGVGGAFF. In DNA, the CDR3 is TGCGCCAGCAGCCAACCGGGACAGGGAGTTGGCGGAGCTTTCTTT.